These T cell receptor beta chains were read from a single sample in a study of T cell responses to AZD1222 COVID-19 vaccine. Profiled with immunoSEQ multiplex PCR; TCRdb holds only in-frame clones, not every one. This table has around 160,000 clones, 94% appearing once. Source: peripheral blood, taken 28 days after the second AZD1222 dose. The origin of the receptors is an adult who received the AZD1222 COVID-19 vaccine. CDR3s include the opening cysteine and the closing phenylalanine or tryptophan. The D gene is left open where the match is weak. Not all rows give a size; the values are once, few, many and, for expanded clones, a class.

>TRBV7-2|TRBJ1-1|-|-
CASSPLGTEAFF
TGTGCCAGCAGCCCATTGGGCACTGAAGCTTTCTTT
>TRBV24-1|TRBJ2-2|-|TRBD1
CATSKTGVDTGELFF
TGTGCCACCAGTAAGACAGGGGTAGACACCGGGGAGCTGTTTTTT
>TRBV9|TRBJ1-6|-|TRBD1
CASSVSDRGNSPLHF
TGTGCCAGCAGCGTTAGCGACAGGGGGAATTCACCCCTCCACTTT
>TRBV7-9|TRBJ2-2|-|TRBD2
CASSLTTGGPTGELFF
TGTGCCAGCAGCTTAACGACGGGGGGACCGACCGGGGAGCTGTTTTTT
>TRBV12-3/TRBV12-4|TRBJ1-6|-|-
CASSLAGAPLHF
TGTGCCAGCAGTTTAGCTGGAGCACCCCTCCACTTT
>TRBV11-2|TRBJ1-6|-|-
CASSLGRGNNSPLHF
TGTGCCAGCAGCTTAGGTCGCGGAAATAATTCACCCCTCCACTTT
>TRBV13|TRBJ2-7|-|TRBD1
CASSLGAGGYYEQYF
TGTGCCAGCAGCTTAGGGGCAGGGGGTTACTACGAGCAGTACTTC
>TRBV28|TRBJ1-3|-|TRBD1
CASSPSTGGPSGNTIYF
TGTGCCAGCAGTCCCTCGACAGGGGGGCCCTCTGGAAACACCATATATTTT
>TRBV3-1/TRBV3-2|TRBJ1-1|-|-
CASSQGGMNTEAFF
TGTGCCAGCAGCCAGGGAGGGATGAACACTGAAGCTTTCTTT
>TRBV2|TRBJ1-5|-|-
CASSDRQLNQPQHF
TGTGCCAGCAGTGATAGACAGCTTAATCAGCCCCAGCATTTT
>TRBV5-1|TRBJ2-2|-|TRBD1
CASSRQGEDTGELFF
TGCGCCAGCAGCCGACAGGGGGAGGACACCGGGGAGCTGTTTTTT
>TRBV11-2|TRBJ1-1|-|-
CASSLRPPSGSNTEAFF
TGTGCCAGCAGCTTAAGGCCCCCCTCCGGGTCGAACACTGAAGCTTTCTTT
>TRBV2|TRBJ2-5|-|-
CASMTGRSQETQYF
TGTGCCAGCATGACGGGACGGAGTCAAGAGACCCAGTACTTC
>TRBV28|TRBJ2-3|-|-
CASRSGVDTQYF
TGTGCCAGCCGGTCGGGGGTGGATACGCAGTATTTT
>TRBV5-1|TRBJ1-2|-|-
CASSLAGGESYARYTF
TGCGCCAGCAGCTTGGCCGGGGGAGAGTCCTATGCCCGCTACACCTTC
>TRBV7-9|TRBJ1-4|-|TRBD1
CASSLNWGQDNEKLFF
TGTGCCAGCAGCTTAAATTGGGGACAGGATAATGAAAAACTGTTTTTT
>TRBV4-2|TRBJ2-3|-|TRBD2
CASSQGRVLAGSGTDTQYF
TGTGCCAGCAGCCAAGGGAGGGTACTAGCGGGTTCGGGCACAGATACGCAGTATTTT
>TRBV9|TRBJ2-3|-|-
CASSGNPGGTDTQYF
TGTGCCAGCAGCGGTAATCCGGGGGGCACAGATACGCAGTATTTT
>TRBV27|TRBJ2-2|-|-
CASSLTDWVRYTNTGELFF
TGTGCCAGCAGTTTAACCGATTGGGTCCGATACACTAACACCGGGGAGCTGTTTTTT
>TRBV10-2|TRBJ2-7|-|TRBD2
CASSDPSGLAYEQYF
TGCGCCAGCAGTGACCCTAGCGGGTTAGCCTACGAGCAGTACTTC
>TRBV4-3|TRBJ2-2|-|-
CASSQTTDRRTGELFF
TGCGCCAGCAGCCAAACTACCGACAGGAGGACCGGGGAGCTGTTTTTT
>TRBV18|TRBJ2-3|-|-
CASSPRQGTDTQYF
TGTGCCAGCTCACCACGACAGGGCACAGATACGCAGTATTTT
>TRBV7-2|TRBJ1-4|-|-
CASSLLFLSTNEKLFF
TGTGCCAGCAGCCTCCTTTTCCTATCAACTAATGAAAAACTGTTTTTT
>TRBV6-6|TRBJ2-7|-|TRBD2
CASTDPSGRVYEQYF
TGTGCCAGCACCGATCCTAGCGGGAGGGTTTACGAGCAGTACTTC
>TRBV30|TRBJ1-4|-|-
CAWSDIRSELFF
TGTGCCTGGAGTGATATACGGTCAGAACTGTTTTTT
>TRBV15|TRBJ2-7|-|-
CATSRDVPDGIYEQYF
TGTGCCACCAGCAGAGACGTCCCAGACGGGATCTACGAGCAGTACTTC
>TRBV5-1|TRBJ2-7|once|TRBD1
CASSSNPTGTYEQYF
TGCGCCAGCAGCTCCAATCCGACAGGGACCTACGAGCAGTACTTC
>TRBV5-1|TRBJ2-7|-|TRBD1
CASSLARARGTAYEQYF
TGCGCCAGCAGCTTGGCCCGGGCCAGGGGGACCGCCTACGAGCAGTACTTC
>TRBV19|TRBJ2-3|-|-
CASSERGGSTDTQYF
TGTGCCAGTAGTGAGAGGGGGGGAAGCACAGATACGCAGTATTTT
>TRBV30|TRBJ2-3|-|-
CAWSFSGFTDTQYF
TGTGCCTGGAGTTTTAGTGGGTTCACAGATACGCAGTATTTT
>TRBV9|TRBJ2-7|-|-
CASSVGTSEFSYEQYF
TGTGCCAGCAGCGTAGGGACTTCGGAATTCTCCTACGAGCAGTACTTC
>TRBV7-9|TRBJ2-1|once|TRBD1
CASSLGQGTGAQSYNEQFF
TGTGCCAGCAGCTTAGGACAGGGGACAGGGGCCCAGTCCTACAATGAGCAGTTCTTC
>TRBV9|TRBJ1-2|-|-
CASSALGTSGYGYTF
TGTGCCAGCAGCGCACTGGGGACGTCAGGGTATGGCTACACCTTC
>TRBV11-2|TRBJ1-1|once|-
CASSLGDTRGAFF
TGTGCCAGCAGCTTAGGGGACACTCGGGGAGCTTTCTTT
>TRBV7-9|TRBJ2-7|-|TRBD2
CASSHRTSGRSGYEQYF
TGTGCCAGCAGCCATAGGACTAGCGGGAGAAGCGGCTACGAGCAGTACTTC
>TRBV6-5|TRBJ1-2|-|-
CASSYGGEGVYGYTF
TGTGCCAGCAGTTACGGGGGGGAGGGGGTATACGGCTACACCTTC
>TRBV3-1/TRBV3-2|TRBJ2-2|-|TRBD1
CASSPQTGGPGELFF
TGTGCCAGCAGCCCTCAGACAGGGGGCCCCGGGGAGCTGTTTTTT
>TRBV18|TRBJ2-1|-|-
CASSPERSEQFF
TGTGCCAGCTCACCTGAACGGAGTGAGCAGTTCTTC
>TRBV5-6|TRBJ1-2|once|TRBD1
CASSGSTGGGYGYTF
TGTGCCAGCAGCGGGTCGACAGGGGGCGGCTATGGCTACACCTTC
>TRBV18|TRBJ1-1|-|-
CASSPKRARLNTEAFF
TGTGCCAGCTCACCAAAGAGGGCCCGACTGAACACTGAAGCTTTCTTT
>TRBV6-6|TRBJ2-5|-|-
CASSTAGGLETQYF
TGTGCCAGCAGTACCGCAGGTGGGCTGGAGACCCAGTACTTC
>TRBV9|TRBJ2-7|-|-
CASSVATGNYEQYF
TGTGCCAGCAGCGTAGCGACAGGTAATTACGAGCAGTACTTC
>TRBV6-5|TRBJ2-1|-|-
CASSYSRVSTYNEQFF
TGTGCCAGCAGTTACTCACGAGTTTCCACCTACAATGAGCAGTTCTTC
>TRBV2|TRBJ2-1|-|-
CASMRVGGYNEQFF
TGTGCCAGCATGCGGGTAGGGGGGTACAATGAGCAGTTCTTC